This T cell receptor (beta chain) was found in a study of blood T cell repertoires in COVID-19. Study information: Samples representing acute and convalescent COVID-19 were sourced from the United States, Italy and Spain. The cDNA or gDNA used as material had been derived from T cells, B-cell-depleted T cells, or PBMCs.

In the original processing: How many nucleated cells were present was estimated from reference gene primer amplification. Sequencing was performed with immunoSEQ multiplex PCR; in TCRdb, only in-frame clones are kept and a portion is missing. For V, J and clone size, that table is used; D and trimming come from the DNA. The sample carries 25,000 or so clones, almost 90% recorded once. The CDR3 runs to 13 residues. V lost 6 bases and J 5 bases, leaving 13 bases between the germline ends. Germline V gene sequence: CDR1 LNHDA, CDR2 SQIVND (reference sequence). The sequenced sample was peripheral blood. The chain links TRBV19 to TRBJ1-2, with D unresolved. The clonotype originates from a man in his 70s with acute or convalescent COVID-19. CDR3 nucleotides: TGTGCCAGTAGAGTCCGGGAGGAGTATGGCTACACCTTC. It is translated as CASRVREEYGYTF. The full variable domain, in which reference TRBV19 and TRBJ1-2 provide the parts outside the CDR3, is DGGITQSPKYLFRKEGQNVTLSCEQNLNHDAMYWYRQDPGQGLRLIYYSQIVNDFQKGDIAEGYSVSREKKESFPLTVTSAQKNPTAFYLCASRVREEYGYTFGSGTRLTVV.